This T cell receptor (beta chain) was captured by sequencing in a study of blood T cell repertoires in COVID-19. About the study: COVID-19 samples collected from the United States, Italy and Spain covered acute and convalescent phases.

Original methodology: Amplification from reference gene primers served as the basis for estimated nucleated cell counts. Sequencing used immunoSEQ multiplex PCR; TCRdb keeps in-frame clones, though not all of them. From that table come the V and J calls and clone size; the DNA was used to work out D and trimming. This sample has about 140,000 clones, with approximately 82% found just once. CDR1 is SNHLY and CDR2 is FYNNEI in the germline V gene. The V gene lost 1 base and the J gene lost 4 bases, with 16 bases spanning the gap. The length of the CDR3 is 16 residues. V usage is TRBV2 and J usage is TRBJ1-2; D ambiguous. Sequencing was carried out using peripheral blood. This clonotype originated in a man aged 55 to 70 with active or convalescent COVID-19. CDR3 in amino acids: CASSEGGGPGIYGYTF. Written as DNA, the CDR3 is TGTGCCAGCAGTGAAGGTGGAGGGCCCGGCATCTATGGCTACACCTTC.